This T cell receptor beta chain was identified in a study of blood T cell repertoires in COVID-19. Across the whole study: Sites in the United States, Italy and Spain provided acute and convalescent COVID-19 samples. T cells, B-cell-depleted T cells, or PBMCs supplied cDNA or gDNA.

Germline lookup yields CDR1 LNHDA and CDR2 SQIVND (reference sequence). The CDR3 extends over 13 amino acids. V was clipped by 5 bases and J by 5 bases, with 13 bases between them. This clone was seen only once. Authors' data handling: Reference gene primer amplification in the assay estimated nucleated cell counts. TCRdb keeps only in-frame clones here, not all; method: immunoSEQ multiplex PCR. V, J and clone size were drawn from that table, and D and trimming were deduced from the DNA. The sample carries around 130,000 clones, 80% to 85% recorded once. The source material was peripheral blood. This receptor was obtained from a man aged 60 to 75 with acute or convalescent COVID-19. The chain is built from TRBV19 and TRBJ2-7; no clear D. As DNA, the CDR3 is TGTGCCAGTAGTCTACGAAGTAACGACGAGCAGTACTTC. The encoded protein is CASSLRSNDEQYF.